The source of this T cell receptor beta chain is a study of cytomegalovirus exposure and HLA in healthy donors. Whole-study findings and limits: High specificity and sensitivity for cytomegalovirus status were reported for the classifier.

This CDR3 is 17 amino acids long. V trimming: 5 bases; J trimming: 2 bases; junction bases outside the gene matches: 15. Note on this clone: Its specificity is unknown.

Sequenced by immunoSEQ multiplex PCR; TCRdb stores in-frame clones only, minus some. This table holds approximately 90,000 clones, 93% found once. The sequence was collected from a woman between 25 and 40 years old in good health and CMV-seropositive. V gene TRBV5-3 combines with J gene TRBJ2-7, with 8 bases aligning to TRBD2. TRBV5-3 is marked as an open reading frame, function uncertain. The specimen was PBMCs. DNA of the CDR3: TGTGCCAGAAGTTGGACCGTCCTTAGCGGGAACGCCTACGAGCAGTACTTC. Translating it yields CARSWTVLSGNAYEQYF.